This entry lists 22 T cell receptor beta chains sequenced from one sample in a study of control samples from healthy donors and cancer patients. Sequenced by immunoSEQ multiplex PCR; TCRdb stores in-frame clones only, minus some. The sample lists about 94,000 clones, approximately 90% occurring once. Sequences were obtained from blood. These receptors were collected from a woman under 30 in good health.

V and J are TRBV2 and TRBJ2-7; 7 bases are a match to TRBD1. Germline lookup yields CDR1 SNHLY and CDR2 FYNNEI. Trimming at V came to 5 bases and at J to 3 bases, leaving 7 bases not matched to a gene. The CDR3 has 14 residues. The CDR3: CASSRQGNYYEQYF. The CDR3 DNA reads as TGTGCCAGCAGTAGACAGGGAAATTACTACGAGCAGTACTTC.

This chain connects TRBV10-1 to TRBJ1-1, with D tentatively TRBD1 (6 bases). V lost 2 bases and J lost 1, with 8 bases in between. CDR1 and CDR2 (germline): WNHNN, SYGVQD (reference sequence). This CDR3 spans 14 amino acids. The CDR3 here is CASSERTANTEAFF. In DNA, the CDR3 is TGCGCCAGCAGTGAGCGGACAGCGAACACTGAAGCTTTCTTT.

CDR3 region: CASGLQDLLSEQYF. The CDR3 region has the DNA TGTGCTAGTGGTTTGCAGGACCTTCTGAGCGAGCAGTACTTC. V and J are TRBV12-5 and TRBJ2-7, with unresolved D. V lost 2 bases and J lost 6, with 14 bases in between. The CDR3 length is 14 residues. Germline CDR1 and CDR2: LGHNT and FRNRAP.

The chain couples TRBV7-2 to TRBJ2-6; 7 bases are a match to TRBD2. From germline, CDR1 is SGHTA and CDR2 FQGNSA. The CDR3 contains 18 residues. V was pared by 5 bases and J by 0 bases, with 10 bases of the junction left unmatched. As DNA, the CDR3 is TGTGCCAGCAGCCCCCGGGAGGTCACCGTCTCTGGGGCCAACGTCCTGACTTTC. This encodes CASSPREVTVSGANVLTF.

This chain connects TRBV14 to TRBJ2-1, with TRBD2 matching 12 bases. The CDR3 totals 18 residues. Germline-derived CDR1 and CDR2 are SGHDN and FVKESK. The V and J ends lost 3 bases and 3 bases, in that order; junction bases with no gene match: 9. This CDR3 is CASSQARLAGAIYNEQFF. The CDR3 region has the DNA TGTGCCAGCAGCCAGGCCCGACTAGCGGGGGCCATCTACAATGAGCAGTTCTTC. Complete variable domain (other parts from reference TRBV14 and TRBJ2-1): EAGVTQFPSHSVIEKGQTVTLRCDPISGHDNLYWYRRVMGKEIKFLLHFVKESKQDESGMPNNRFLAERTGGTYSTLKVQPAELEDSGVYFCASSQARLAGAIYNEQFFGPGTRLTVL.

J is TRBJ2-5 and V is TRBV5-1, with 8 nucleotides matching TRBD1. Germline loops: CDR1 SGHRS, CDR2 YFSETQ. CDR3 length equals 16 residues. J was trimmed by 3 bases and V by 1 base; bases with no gene match: 8. CDR3 protein: CASSLQPGGEEETQYF. The CDR3 DNA sequence: TGCGCCAGCAGCTTGCAGCCAGGGGGCGAAGAAGAGACCCAGTACTTC.

The chain joins TRBV7-9 to TRBJ2-3, with a tentative D call TRBD2 (7 bases). V lost 5 bases and J 4 bases, leaving 13 bases between the germline ends. This CDR3 comprises 14 residues. CDR1 and CDR2 from the germline V gene are SEHNR and FQNEAQ (reference sequence). In DNA, the CDR3 is TGTGCCAGCAGCCCCGGGGGGCTGTCAGATACGCAGTATTTT. This encodes CASSPGGLSDTQYF.

The genes are TRBV6-5 and TRBJ1-1; D gene uncertain. CDR1 is MNHEY, CDR2 SVGAGI, per germline. The CDR3 spans 13 residues. The V and J ends lost 6 bases and 2 bases respectively, with 10 bases between them. The CDR3 sequence: CASRVDFNTEAFF. CDR3 sequence (DNA): TGTGCCAGCAGAGTTGACTTTAACACTGAAGCTTTCTTT.

V and J are TRBV4-1 and TRBJ1-1; weak D call: TRBD1 (5 bases). Germline CDR1 reads MGHRA; CDR2 reads YSYEKL. The CDR3 covers 15 residues. V lost 0 bases, J lost 1 base, and 9 bases lay in between. The CDR3 sequence: CASSQEGHKNTEAFF. For the CDR3, the DNA is TGCGCCAGCAGCCAAGAAGGACACAAGAACACTGAAGCTTTCTTT.

The V call is TRBV28, the J call TRBJ1-1; a possible D gene is TRBD1 (6 bases). This CDR3 region has 15 residues. The germline V gene has CDR1 MDHEN and CDR2 SYDVKM. V was cut by 4 bases and J by 1 base, with 13 bases left in between. The CDR3 loop reads CASSSPWTANTEAFF. For the CDR3, the DNA is TGTGCCAGCAGTTCCCCGTGGACAGCGAACACTGAAGCTTTCTTT. The whole variable domain, filled in from reference TRBV28 and TRBJ1-1, reads DVKVTQSSRYLVKRTGEKVFLECVQDMDHENMFWYRQDPGLGLRLIYFSYDVKMKEKGDIPEGYSVSREKKERFSLILESASTNQTSMYLCASSSPWTANTEAFFGQGTRLTVV.

The V gene is TRBV7-9, the J gene TRBJ2-1, with D tentatively TRBD2 (6 bases). V was clipped by 0 bases and J by 2 bases, with 11 bases between them. This CDR3 region has 16 residues. Per the germline V gene, CDR1 is SEHNR and CDR2 is FQNEAQ (reference sequence). In nucleotides, the CDR3 is TGTGCCAGCAGCTTAGCGGGGGGTGATCCCTACAATGAGCAGTTCTTC. Translating gives CASSLAGGDPYNEQFF. Looking up the rest from reference TRBV7-9 and TRBJ2-1 gives the full variable domain: DTGVSQNPRHKITKRGQNVTFRCDPISEHNRLYWYRQTLGQGPEFLTYFQNEAQLEKSRLLSDRFSAERPKGSFSTLEIQRTEQGDSAMYLCASSLAGGDPYNEQFFGPGTRLTVL.

The chain uses TRBV6-5 and TRBJ2-2, with 9 bases identical to TRBD2. The CDR3 consists of 14 residues. Unmatched junction bases numbered 7, after V lost 7 bases and J lost 7 bases. Per the germline V gene, CDR1 is MNHEY and CDR2 is SVGAGI. The CDR3 nucleotides are TGTGCCAGCAATCCTAGCGGGGTAGTCGGGGAGCTGTTTTTT. It specifies CASNPSGVVGELFF.

This clone was counted between two and nine times. This sequence joins TRBV23-1 and TRBJ1-4; weak D call: TRBD1 (5 bases). TRBV23-1 is designated an ORF whose function remains uncertain. Trimming shortened V by 3 bases and J by 5 bases, and 7 bases separated the two germline ends. CDR3 length: 13 residues. The CDR3 DNA reads as TGCGCCAGCAGTCATGACAGCAATGAAAAACTGTTTTTT. Protein: CASSHDSNEKLFF.

V and J are TRBV6-5 and TRBJ1-2; a possible D gene is TRBD1 (6 bases). The germline V gene encodes CDR1 MNHEY and CDR2 SVGAGI. Trimming cost V 2 bases and J 8 bases, with 15 bases left between them. This CDR3 has 14 residues. CDR3 amino acids: CASSYKGGLGGYTF. The CDR3 DNA reads TGTGCCAGCAGTTACAAGGGGGGGCTGGGAGGCTACACCTTC.

J is TRBJ2-1 and V is TRBV11-1, with 7 bases aligning to TRBD2. Trimming removed 4 bases from V and 0 bases from J; junction bases left unmatched: 6. The CDR3 runs 16 residues. CDR1 and CDR2 (germline): SGHAT, FQDESV (reference sequence). CDR3 protein: CASSYLGGSSYNEQFF. The CDR3 nucleotides read TGTGCCAGCAGCTATCTCGGCGGGAGCTCCTACAATGAGCAGTTCTTC.

The chain is built from TRBV19 and TRBJ2-6, with D perhaps given as TRBD1 or TRBD2 (6 bases each). The CDR3 sequence is 18 residues long. Trimming cost V 5 bases and J 0 bases, with 17 bases left between them. Per the germline V gene, CDR1 is LNHDA and CDR2 is SQIVND (reference sequence). The CDR3 DNA reads as TGTGCCAGTAGTGACTACCCGGGGGCGGGCTCTGGGGCCAACGTCCTGACTTTC. It specifies CASSDYPGAGSGANVLTF.

The V call is TRBV6-5, the J call TRBJ2-2; TRBD1 matches 7 bases. Germline V CDR1 and CDR2: MNHEY, SVGAGI. Trimming removed 4 bases from V and 6 bases from J; junction bases left unmatched: 8. CDR3 length: 15 residues. CDR3 protein: CASSLNHRGPGELFF. The CDR3 region has the DNA TGTGCCAGCAGTTTGAATCACAGGGGTCCCGGGGAGCTGTTTTTT.

This clone was recorded a few times. This chain connects TRBV3-1 (or the pseudogene TRBV3-2) to TRBJ1-3; D is ambiguous. Germline CDR1 reads LGHDT; CDR2 reads YNNKEL (reference sequence). The CDR3 is made up of 16 amino acids. Trimming cost V 4 bases and J 0 bases, with 13 bases left between them. CDR3 sequence reads: CASSPGLEDSGNTIYF. The CDR3 nucleotides read TGTGCCAGCAGCCCCGGTCTTGAAGACTCTGGAAACACCATATATTTT.

This clone has a single count. V usage is TRBV6-5 and J usage is TRBJ1-2, with 9 positions matching TRBD1. With 6 bases clipped from V and 6 bases from J, the junction kept 8 bases outside the gene matches. Germline CDR1 and CDR2: MNHEY and SVGAGI. The CDR3 totals 14 residues. CDR3 bases: TGTGCCAGCAGCCGGTTGGGACAGGGACATGGCTACACCTTC. It is translated as CASSRLGQGHGYTF.

The V call is TRBV27, the J call TRBJ2-5; the D gene is possibly TRBD2 (8 bases). Trimming removed 4 bases at V and 4 bases at J, with 16 bases between. The CDR3 is 15 residues long. Germline values: CDR1 MNHEY, CDR2 SMNVEV (reference sequence). Written as DNA, the CDR3 is TGTGCCAGCAGTTCCCGGGAGGGGGCTGGAGAGACCCAGTACTTC. It yields the protein CASSSREGAGETQYF.

V usage is TRBV19 and J usage is TRBJ1-1; D not resolved. Germline values: CDR1 LNHDA, CDR2 SQIVND (reference sequence). V was cut by 0 bases and J by 5 bases, with 22 bases left in between. The CDR3 is 18 residues long. The CDR3 nucleotides are TGTGCCAGTAGTATAGATGTGGAGGTTACTCCTGTAACAACTGAAGCTTTCTTT. Its protein is CASSIDVEVTPVTTEAFF.

The CDR3, as DNA: TGTGCCAGCAGTGAAGGACACCAACCTCACTACGAGCAGTACTTC. Translation: CASSEGHQPHYEQYF. The chain recombines TRBV6-1 with TRBJ2-7, with D unresolved. CDR3 length: 15 residues. Germline lookup yields CDR1 MNHNS and CDR2 SASEGT. V was shortened by 1 base and J by 3 bases, with 13 bases between the two germline ends.